What follows is one T cell receptor (beta chain) and its context. Its antigen is undetermined. Trimming removed 3 bases at V and 5 bases at J, with 5 bases between. CDR1 SGHDT and CDR2 YYEEEE come from the germline V gene. This CDR3 spans 11 amino acids. The sample is drawn from a study of shared clonotypes between healthy human individuals. Study-wide findings and caveats: Several donors held 4.5% to 5% of naive CD4 clonotypes in common. Large sequencing depth failed to make sorted-subset sequencing complete, rarefaction showed.

It was into CD45RA+ naive and CD45RA-negative memory subsets that the CD4+ cells were split. Sequencing was performed with immunoSEQ multiplex PCR; in TCRdb, only in-frame clones are kept and a portion is missing. The sample includes approximately 1,500,000 clones, around 98% of them seen just once. The V call is TRBV5-6, the J call TRBJ2-5; D possibly uses TRBD1 or TRBD2 (5 bases each). This TCR came from a man aged 25-40 years in good health. Sequencing was done on a sample of naive CD4+ T cells sorted from blood. Described subset: CD45RA+ positively selected. CDR3 amino acids: CASSWGETQYF. CDR3 coding DNA: TGTGCCAGCAGCTGGGGGGAGACCCAGTACTTC.